What follows are 20 T cell receptor beta chains derived from one specimen sequenced in a study of cytomegalovirus exposure and HLA in healthy donors. The study ran its PCR with 60 Vbeta and 13 Jbeta primers. Produced via immunoSEQ multiplex PCR; TCRdb's table is partial and in-frame only. The listing records about 54,000 clones. Input material: PBMCs. The receptor set was obtained from a woman in her thirties or forties in good health and CMV-seronegative.

The rearrangement links TRBV6-5 to TRBJ2-1; TRBD1 matches at 8 bases. This CDR3 is built from 14 residues. Germline CDR1 reads MNHEY; CDR2 reads SVGAGI. Trimming cost V 2 bases and J 8 bases; bases outside gene matches: 5. The CDR3 nucleotides are TGTGCCAGCAGTTACGGGGACAGGTTGGATGAGCAGTTCTTC. Translated: CASSYGDRLDEQFF.

This chain joins TRBV7-3 and TRBJ2-1, with D possibly TRBD2 on 5 matching bases. The V gene lost 2 bases and the J gene lost 7 bases, with 6 bases spanning the gap. In germline, CDR1 is SGHTA, CDR2 FQGTGA. The CDR3 extends over 12 amino acids. The CDR3 nucleotides are TGTGCCAGCAGCTTATCGGGGAATGAGCAGTTCTTC. Translation: CASSLSGNEQFF.

The chain combines TRBV19 with TRBJ1-5, with TRBD1 as a possible D gene (6 bases). Germline V lookup: CDR1 LNHDA, CDR2 SQIVND (reference sequence). The CDR3 is 15 residues long. Trimming took 1 base from V and 6 from J, leaving 13 bases between them. The CDR3 bases are TGTGCCAGTAGTATAGGAGACCCAGGGGCTCAGCCCCAGCATTTT. Protein product: CASSIGDPGAQPQHF.

This chain connects TRBV30 to TRBJ2-3; tentatively, D is TRBD2 (6 bases). Trimming pared 0 bases from V and 3 bases from J, leaving 13 bases between. CDR1 and CDR2 from the germline V gene are GTSNPN and SVGIG (reference sequence). The CDR3 has 15 residues. CDR3 DNA: TGTGCCTGGAGTGTATTGGGGGGAAGGACAGATACGCAGTATTTT. Encoded protein: CAWSVLGGRTDTQYF.

The V call is TRBV4-3, the J call TRBJ1-2; D possibly corresponds to TRBD1 (6 bases). Trimming cost V 1 base and J 5 bases, with 11 bases left between them. Looked up from germline, CDR1 is LGHNA and CDR2 is YSLEER. The CDR3 totals 14 residues. CDR3 sequence: CASSQGEQGYGYTF. In DNA form, the CDR3 reads TGCGCCAGCAGCCAAGGGGAACAGGGTTATGGCTACACCTTC.

The rearrangement uses TRBV4-1 and TRBJ2-2; tentative D call: TRBD1 (5 bases). With 3 bases removed from V and 13 bases from J, the gap between germline ends came to 24 bases. The CDR3 contains 16 residues. Germline assignment: CDR1 MGHRA and CDR2 YSYEKL. The CDR3 region is CASSQENRWSGELLFF. In DNA form, the CDR3 reads TGCGCCAGCAGCCAGGAGAACAGGTGGAGTGGTGAATTGCTGTTTTTT.

The chain has TRBV18 and TRBJ1-6; TRBD1 might be the D (6 bases). Trimming left V 4 bases short and J 5 bases short, with 12 bases between. The V gene's germline CDR1 is KGHSH and CDR2 LQKENI. CDR3 size: 15 residues. CDR3 sequence: CASSHRVNNNSPLHF. As DNA, the CDR3 is TGTGCCAGCTCACACAGGGTAAACAATAATTCACCCCTCCACTTT.

The chain is built from TRBV6-1 and TRBJ1-5; D perhaps matches TRBD1 (6 bases). V was clipped by 6 bases and J by 5 bases, with 14 bases between them. The CDR3 spans 14 residues. Germline loops: CDR1 MNHNS, CDR2 SASEGT. This chain's CDR3 is CASRKGGGDQPQHF. CDR3 bases: TGTGCCAGCAGGAAAGGGGGTGGGGATCAGCCCCAGCATTTT.

The V and J genes are TRBV19 and TRBJ1-2; D is unclear. Trimming removed 8 bases at V and 4 bases at J, with 14 bases between. Per germline, CDR1 LNHDA and CDR2 SQIVND (reference sequence). There are 13 residues in the CDR3. This chain's CDR3 is CASHGSEVYGYTF. The CDR3 DNA is TGTGCCAGTCACGGGTCGGAGGTCTATGGCTACACCTTC.

The chain combines TRBV2 with TRBJ1-1; 8 bases fit TRBD1. The CDR3 is 13 residues long. Germline lookup yields CDR1 SNHLY and CDR2 FYNNEI. The trim removed 7 bases at V and 4 bases at J, leaving 5 bases unmatched. Here the CDR3 reads CASKFDRGTEAFF. The CDR3 coding sequence is TGTGCCAGCAAATTTGACAGGGGCACTGAAGCTTTCTTT.

V is TRBV27 and J is TRBJ2-7; a weak D match, TRBD2 (5 bases). Trimming left V 5 bases short and J 6 bases short, with 11 bases between. CDR3 length equals 12 residues. Germline loops: CDR1 MNHEY, CDR2 SMNVEV (reference sequence). The CDR3 DNA reads TGTGCCAGCAGTCACGGCGCGGGCGAGCAGTACTTC. This codes for CASSHGAGEQYF.

The gene calls are TRBV6-5 and TRBJ2-7, with D perhaps matching TRBD1 (5 bases). The CDR3 sequence is 15 residues long. Germline V gene sequence: CDR1 MNHEY, CDR2 SVGAGI. The V and J ends lost 0 bases and 3 bases respectively, with 12 bases between them. The CDR3 bases are TGTGCCAGCAGTTACTCCCAGGGTAGAGGCTACGAGCAGTACTTC. Amino acids: CASSYSQGRGYEQYF.

The chain employs TRBV7-6 and TRBJ2-7; 9 positions match TRBD1. Trimming cost V 1 base and J 5 bases; bases outside gene matches: 9. Germline CDR1 and CDR2: SGHVS and FNYEAQ. The CDR3 covers 16 residues. CDR3 protein: CASSLERGQGINEQYF. The CDR3 nucleotides are TGTGCCAGCAGCTTAGAAAGGGGACAGGGTATTAACGAGCAGTACTTC. The whole variable domain, remainder taken from reference TRBV7-6 and TRBJ2-7, is GAGVSQSPRYKVTKRGQDVALRCDPISGHVSLYWYRQALGQGPEFLTYFNYEAQQDKSGLPNDRFSAERPEGSISTLTIQRTEQRDSAMYRCASSLERGQGINEQYFGPGTRLTVT.

The rearrangement joins TRBV21-1 to TRBJ2-5; TRBD2, the table's D call, was not compared with the DNA. TRBV21-1 is noted as a pseudogene. The CDR3 runs 16 residues. The CDR3 DNA reads as TGTGCCAGCAGCAAGGGGCCTAGCGGGCGCCAAGAGACCCAGTACTTC. Residues: CASSKGPSGRQETQYF.

V is TRBV6-5 and J is TRBJ1-5, with 8 bases identical to TRBD1. Germline V lookup: CDR1 MNHEY, CDR2 SVGAGI. CDR3 length: 14 amino acids. The V segment lost 5 bases and the J segment 7 bases; nucleotides outside the gene matches: 7. The CDR3 protein is CASSRQGPRQPQHF. The CDR3 DNA is TGTGCCAGCAGTCGACAGGGGCCCCGACAGCCCCAGCATTTT.

This rearrangement joins TRBV5-5 to TRBJ2-7; 7 bases agree with TRBD1. J lost 3 bases, V lost 4 bases, and 7 bases had no gene match. The CDR3 spans 14 residues. The germline gives CDR1 SGHKS, CDR2 YYEKEE (reference sequence). The CDR3 loop is CASSPGTAIYEQYF. For the CDR3, the DNA is TGTGCCAGCAGCCCCGGGACAGCGATCTACGAGCAGTACTTC.

V is TRBV30 and J is TRBJ1-2; D gene ambiguous. The CDR3 is made up of 12 amino acids. Trimming took 4 bases from V and 4 from J, leaving 10 bases between them. Germline lookup yields CDR1 GTSNPN and CDR2 SVGIG (reference sequence). DNA for the CDR3: TGTGCCTGGATCCTCGACACCTATGGCTACACCTTC. This translates into CAWILDTYGYTF.

V is TRBV27 and J is TRBJ2-7; 7 bases agree with TRBD1. J was trimmed by 3 bases and V by 5 bases; bases with no gene match: 7. This CDR3 is built from 14 residues. Germline loops: CDR1 MNHEY, CDR2 SMNVEV (reference sequence). This CDR3 reads CASSARDRFYEQYF. CDR3 coding DNA: TGTGCCAGCAGTGCCCGGGACAGATTCTACGAGCAGTACTTC.

The V and J genes are TRBV5-1 and TRBJ1-4, with 7 nucleotides matching TRBD1. The germline gives CDR1 SGHRS, CDR2 YFSETQ. With 4 bases clipped from V and 8 bases from J, the junction kept 8 bases outside the gene matches. This CDR3 is built from 14 residues. The CDR3 DNA is TGCGCCAGCAGCACCGGGACAGAGGGAGAAAAACTGTTTTTT. This translates into CASSTGTEGEKLFF.

V gene TRBV27 combines with J gene TRBJ2-7, with TRBD1 matching over 7 bases. CDR1 is MNHEY and CDR2 is SMNVEV in the germline V gene (reference sequence). Trimming at V came to 2 bases and at J to 2 bases, leaving 9 bases not matched to a gene. The CDR3 has 16 residues. The CDR3 reads CASSLNRGRAAYEQYF. Here the CDR3 DNA reads TGTGCCAGCAGTTTAAACAGGGGCCGCGCCGCCTACGAGCAGTACTTC.